This T cell receptor (beta chain) was identified in a study of blood T cell repertoires in COVID-19. Clones were read by immunoSEQ multiplex PCR, and TCRdb kept only the in-frame ones, dropping some. The data show 350,000 to 450,000 clones, 85% seen once. CDR3 length: 16 residues. The ends lost 4 bases at V and 4 bases at J; junction bases unmatched: 2. The germline V gene has CDR1 KGHDR and CDR2 SFDVKD. The chain carries TRBV24-1 and TRBJ2-1; TRBD2 agrees at 14 bases. Sequenced: peripheral blood. The clonotype was recovered from a woman younger than 35 with acute or convalescent COVID-19. As DNA, the CDR3 is TGTGCCACCAGTGAGCGGACTAGCGGGGGGTACAATGAGCAGTTCTTC. This encodes CATSERTSGGYNEQFF.